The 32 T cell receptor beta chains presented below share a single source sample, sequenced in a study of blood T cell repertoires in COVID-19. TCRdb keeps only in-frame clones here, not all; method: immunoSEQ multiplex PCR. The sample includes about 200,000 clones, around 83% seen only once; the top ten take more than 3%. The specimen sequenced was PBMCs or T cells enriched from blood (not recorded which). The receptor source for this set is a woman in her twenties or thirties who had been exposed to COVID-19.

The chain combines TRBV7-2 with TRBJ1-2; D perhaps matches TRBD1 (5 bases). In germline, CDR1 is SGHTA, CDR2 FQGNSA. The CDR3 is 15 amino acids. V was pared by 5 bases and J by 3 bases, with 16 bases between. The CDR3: CASSPRPDTYYGYTF. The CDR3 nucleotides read TGTGCCAGCAGCCCCCGTCCGGACACGTACTATGGCTACACCTTC.

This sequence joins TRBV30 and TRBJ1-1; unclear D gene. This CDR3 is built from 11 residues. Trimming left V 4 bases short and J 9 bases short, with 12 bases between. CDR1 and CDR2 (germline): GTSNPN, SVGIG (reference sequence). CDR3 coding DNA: TGTGCCTGGACTCATGTACAGAAAGCTTTCTTT. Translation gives CAWTHVQKAFF.

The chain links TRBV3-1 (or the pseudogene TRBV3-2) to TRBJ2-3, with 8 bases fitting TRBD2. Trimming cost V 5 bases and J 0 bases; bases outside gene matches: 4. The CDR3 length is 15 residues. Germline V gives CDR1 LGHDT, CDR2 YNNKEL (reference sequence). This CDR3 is CASSRLAPSTDTQYF. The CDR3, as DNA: TGTGCCAGCAGCAGACTAGCGCCGAGCACAGATACGCAGTATTTT.

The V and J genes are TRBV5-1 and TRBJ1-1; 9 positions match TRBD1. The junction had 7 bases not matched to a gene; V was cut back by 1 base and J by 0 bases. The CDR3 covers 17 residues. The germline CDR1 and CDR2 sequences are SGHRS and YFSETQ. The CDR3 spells CASSLFGTGRVNTEAFF. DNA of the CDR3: TGCGCCAGCAGCTTGTTCGGGACAGGGAGAGTGAACACTGAAGCTTTCTTT.

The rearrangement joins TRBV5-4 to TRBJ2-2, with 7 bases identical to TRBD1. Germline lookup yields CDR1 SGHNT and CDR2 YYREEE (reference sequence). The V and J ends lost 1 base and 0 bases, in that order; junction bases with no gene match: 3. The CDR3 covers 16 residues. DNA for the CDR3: TGTGCCAGCAGCTTGCCCGGGACAGCGAACACCGGGGAGCTGTTTTTT. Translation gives CASSLPGTANTGELFF.

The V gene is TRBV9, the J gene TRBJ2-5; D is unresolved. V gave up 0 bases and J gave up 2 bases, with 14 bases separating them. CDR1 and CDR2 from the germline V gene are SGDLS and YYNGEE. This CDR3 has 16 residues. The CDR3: CASSVGGKPLQETQYF. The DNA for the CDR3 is TGTGCCAGCAGCGTAGGAGGAAAGCCCCTTCAAGAGACCCAGTACTTC. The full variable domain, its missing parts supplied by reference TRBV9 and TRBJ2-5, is DSGVTQTPKHLITATGQRVTLRCSPRSGDLSVYWYQQSLDQGLQFLIQYYNGEERAKGNILERFSAQQFPDLHSELNLSSLELGDSALYFCASSVGGKPLQETQYFGPGTRLLVL.

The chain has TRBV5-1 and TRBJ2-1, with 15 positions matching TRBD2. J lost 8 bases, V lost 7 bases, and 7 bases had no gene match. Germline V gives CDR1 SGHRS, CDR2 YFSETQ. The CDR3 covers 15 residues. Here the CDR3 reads CASGGLAGGRDEQFF. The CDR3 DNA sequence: TGCGCCAGCGGAGGACTAGCGGGGGGGAGAGATGAGCAGTTCTTC.

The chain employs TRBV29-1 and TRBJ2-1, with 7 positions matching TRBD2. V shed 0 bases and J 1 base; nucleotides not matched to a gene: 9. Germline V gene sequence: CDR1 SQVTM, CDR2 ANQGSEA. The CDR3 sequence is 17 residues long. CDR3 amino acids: CSVEDIGGEGSYNEQFF. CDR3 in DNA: TGCAGCGTTGAAGATATCGGCGGGGAGGGATCCTACAATGAGCAGTTCTTC.

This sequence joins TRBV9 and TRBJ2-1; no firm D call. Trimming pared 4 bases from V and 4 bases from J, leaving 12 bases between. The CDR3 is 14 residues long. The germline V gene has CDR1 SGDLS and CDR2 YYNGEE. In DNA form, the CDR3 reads TGTGCCAGCAGCAATGGTTACTTGTACAATGAGCAGTTCTTC. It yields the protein CASSNGYLYNEQFF.

CDR3 sequence: CASSSPTDINYGYTF. DNA of the CDR3: TGCGCCAGCAGCTCCCCTACTGACATTAACTATGGCTACACCTTC. The V call is TRBV5-1, the J call TRBJ1-2; D uncertain. The CDR3 runs 15 residues. Trimming left V 3 bases short and J 1 base short, with 13 bases between. Germline assignment: CDR1 SGHRS and CDR2 YFSETQ.

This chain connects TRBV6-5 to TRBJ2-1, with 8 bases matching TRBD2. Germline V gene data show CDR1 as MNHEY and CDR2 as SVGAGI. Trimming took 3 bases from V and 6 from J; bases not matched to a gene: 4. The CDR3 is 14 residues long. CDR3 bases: TGTGCCAGCAGTTATAGCGGGAAGCTCAATGAGCAGTTCTTC. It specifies CASSYSGKLNEQFF.

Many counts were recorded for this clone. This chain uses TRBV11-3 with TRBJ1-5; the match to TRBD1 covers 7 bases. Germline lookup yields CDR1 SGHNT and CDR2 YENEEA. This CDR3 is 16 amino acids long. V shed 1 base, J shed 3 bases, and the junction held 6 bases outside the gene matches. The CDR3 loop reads CASSLGGDRVNQPQHF. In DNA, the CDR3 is TGTGCCAGCAGCTTAGGTGGTGACAGGGTCAATCAGCCCCAGCATTTT.

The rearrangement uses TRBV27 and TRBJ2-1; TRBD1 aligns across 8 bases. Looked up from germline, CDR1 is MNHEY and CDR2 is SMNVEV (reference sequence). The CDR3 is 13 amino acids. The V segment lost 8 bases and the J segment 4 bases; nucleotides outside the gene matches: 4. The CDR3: CASQRDRYNEQFF. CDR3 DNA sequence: TGTGCCAGCCAAAGGGACAGGTACAATGAGCAGTTCTTC.

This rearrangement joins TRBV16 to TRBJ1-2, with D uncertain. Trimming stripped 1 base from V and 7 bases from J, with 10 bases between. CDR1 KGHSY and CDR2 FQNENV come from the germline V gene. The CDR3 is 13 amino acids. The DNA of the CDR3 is TGTGCCAGCAGCCAATTGGCAGGCTTTGGCTACACCTTC. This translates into CASSQLAGFGYTF.

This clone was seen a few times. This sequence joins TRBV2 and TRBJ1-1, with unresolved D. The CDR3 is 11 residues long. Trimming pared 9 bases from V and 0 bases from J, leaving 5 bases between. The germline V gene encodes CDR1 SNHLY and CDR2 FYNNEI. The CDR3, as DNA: TGTGCCAGGGCCTTGAACACTGAAGCTTTCTTT. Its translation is CARALNTEAFF.

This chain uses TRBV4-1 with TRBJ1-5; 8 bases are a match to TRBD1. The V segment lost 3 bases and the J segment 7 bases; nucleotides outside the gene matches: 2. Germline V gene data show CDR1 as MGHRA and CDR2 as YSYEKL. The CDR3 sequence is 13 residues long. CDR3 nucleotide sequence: TGCGCCAGCAGCCACAGGGGGCGGCAGCCCCAGCATTTT. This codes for CASSHRGRQPQHF.

This CDR3 is CASSQTGYRETEAFF. CDR3 DNA sequence: TGTGCCAGCAGCCAGACAGGGTATCGAGAAACTGAAGCTTTCTTT. This chain connects TRBV5-4 to TRBJ1-1; 7 nucleotides align to TRBD1. This CDR3 has 15 residues. V trimming: 4 bases; J trimming: 5 bases; junction bases outside the gene matches: 11. In germline, CDR1 is SGHNT, CDR2 YYREEE (reference sequence).

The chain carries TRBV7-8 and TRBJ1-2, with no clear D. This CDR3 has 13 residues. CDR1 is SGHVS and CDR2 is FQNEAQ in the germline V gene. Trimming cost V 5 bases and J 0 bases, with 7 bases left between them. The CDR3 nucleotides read TGTGCCAGCAGCCCCCGGTCTAACTATGGCTACACCTTC. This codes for CASSPRSNYGYTF.

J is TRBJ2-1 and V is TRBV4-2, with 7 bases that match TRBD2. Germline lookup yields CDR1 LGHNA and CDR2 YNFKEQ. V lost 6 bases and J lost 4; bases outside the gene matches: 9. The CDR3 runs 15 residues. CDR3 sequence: CASRELAAAYNEQFF. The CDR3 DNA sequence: TGTGCCAGCAGAGAGCTAGCGGCGGCTTACAATGAGCAGTTCTTC.

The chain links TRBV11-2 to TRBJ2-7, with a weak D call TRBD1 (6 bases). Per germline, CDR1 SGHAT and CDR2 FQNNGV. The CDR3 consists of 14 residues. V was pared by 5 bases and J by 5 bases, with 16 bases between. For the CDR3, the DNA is TGTGCCAGCAGCCGGTCGACAGGCCTTGACGAGCAGTACTTC. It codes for CASSRSTGLDEQYF.

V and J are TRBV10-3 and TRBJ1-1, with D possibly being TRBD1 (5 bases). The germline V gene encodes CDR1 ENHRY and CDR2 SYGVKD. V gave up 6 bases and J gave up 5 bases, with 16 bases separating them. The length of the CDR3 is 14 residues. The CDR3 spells CAIRDRGGETEAFF. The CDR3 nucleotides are TGTGCCATCAGGGATAGGGGCGGGGAGACTGAAGCTTTCTTT.

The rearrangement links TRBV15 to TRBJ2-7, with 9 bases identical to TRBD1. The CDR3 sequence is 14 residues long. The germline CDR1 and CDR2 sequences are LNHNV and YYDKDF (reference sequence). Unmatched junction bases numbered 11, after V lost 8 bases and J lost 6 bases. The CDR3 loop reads CATHPGQGFSEQYF. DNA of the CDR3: TGTGCCACCCACCCGGGACAGGGATTCTCCGAGCAGTACTTC. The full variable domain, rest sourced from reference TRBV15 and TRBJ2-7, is DAMVIQNPRYQVTQFGKPVTLSCSQTLNHNVMYWYQQKSSQAPKLLFHYYDKDFNNEADTPDNFQSRRPNTSFCFLDIRSPGLGDTAMYLCATHPGQGFSEQYFGPGTRLTVT.

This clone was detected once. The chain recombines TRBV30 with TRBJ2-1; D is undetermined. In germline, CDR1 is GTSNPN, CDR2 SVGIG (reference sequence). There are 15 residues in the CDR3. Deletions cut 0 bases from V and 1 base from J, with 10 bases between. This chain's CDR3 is CAWSVLAVSYNEQFF. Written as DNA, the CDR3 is TGTGCCTGGAGTGTTCTGGCGGTGTCCTACAATGAGCAGTTCTTC.

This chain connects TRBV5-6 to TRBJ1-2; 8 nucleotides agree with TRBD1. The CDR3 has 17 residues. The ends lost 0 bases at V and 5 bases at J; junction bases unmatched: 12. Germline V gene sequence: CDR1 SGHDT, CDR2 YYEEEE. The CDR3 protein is CASSLDGQGPSYYGYTF. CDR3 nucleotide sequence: TGTGCCAGCAGCTTGGACGGACAGGGACCCTCTTATTATGGCTACACCTTC.

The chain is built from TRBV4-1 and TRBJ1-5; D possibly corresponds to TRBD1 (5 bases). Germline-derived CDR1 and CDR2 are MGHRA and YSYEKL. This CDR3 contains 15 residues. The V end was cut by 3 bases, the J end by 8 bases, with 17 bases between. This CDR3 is CASSQVEGPGEPQHF. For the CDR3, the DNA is TGCGCCAGCAGCCAGGTTGAGGGCCCGGGGGAGCCCCAGCATTTT.

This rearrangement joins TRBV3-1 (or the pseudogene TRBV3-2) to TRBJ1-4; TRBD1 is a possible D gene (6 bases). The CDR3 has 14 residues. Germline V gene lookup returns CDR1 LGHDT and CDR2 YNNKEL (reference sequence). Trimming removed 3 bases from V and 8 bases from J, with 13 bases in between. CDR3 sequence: CASSQGRGNEKLFF. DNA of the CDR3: TGTGCCAGCAGCCAGGGCAGGGGAAACGAAAAACTGTTTTTT.

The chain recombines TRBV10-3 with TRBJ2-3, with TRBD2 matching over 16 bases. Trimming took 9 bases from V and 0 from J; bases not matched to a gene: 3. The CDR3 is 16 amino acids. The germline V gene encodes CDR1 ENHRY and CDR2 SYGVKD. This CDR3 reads CAIGTSGGVSTDTQYF. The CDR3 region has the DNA TGTGCCATTGGGACTAGCGGGGGGGTGAGCACAGATACGCAGTATTTT.

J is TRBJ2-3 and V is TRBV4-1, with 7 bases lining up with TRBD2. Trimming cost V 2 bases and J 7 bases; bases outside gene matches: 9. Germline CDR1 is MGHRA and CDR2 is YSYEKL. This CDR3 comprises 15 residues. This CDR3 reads CASSQFGGGLNTQYF. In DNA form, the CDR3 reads TGCGCCAGCAGCCAATTCGGCGGGGGACTAAATACGCAGTATTTT.

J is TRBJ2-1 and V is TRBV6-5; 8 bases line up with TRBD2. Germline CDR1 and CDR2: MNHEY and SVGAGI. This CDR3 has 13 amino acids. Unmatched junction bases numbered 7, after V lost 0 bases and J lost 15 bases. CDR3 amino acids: CASSYSGGGRRFF. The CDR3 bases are TGTGCCAGCAGTTACTCGGGCGGGGGGCGCAGGTTCTTC.

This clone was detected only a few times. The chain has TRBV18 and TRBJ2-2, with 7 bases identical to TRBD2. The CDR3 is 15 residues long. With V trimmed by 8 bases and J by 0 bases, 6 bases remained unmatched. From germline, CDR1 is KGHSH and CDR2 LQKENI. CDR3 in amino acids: CASRSGGANTGELFF. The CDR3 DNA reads TGTGCCAGCCGATCTGGGGGGGCGAACACCGGGGAGCTGTTTTTT.

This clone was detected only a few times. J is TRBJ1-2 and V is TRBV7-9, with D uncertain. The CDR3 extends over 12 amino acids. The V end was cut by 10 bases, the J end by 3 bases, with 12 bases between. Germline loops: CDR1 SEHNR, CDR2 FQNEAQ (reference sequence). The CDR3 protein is CATEGVDYGYTF. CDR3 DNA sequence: TGTGCCACCGAGGGTGTTGACTATGGCTACACCTTC.

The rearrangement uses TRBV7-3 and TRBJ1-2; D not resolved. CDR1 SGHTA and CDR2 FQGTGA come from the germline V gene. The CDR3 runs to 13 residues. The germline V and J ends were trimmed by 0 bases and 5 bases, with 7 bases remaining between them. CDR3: CASSLTWRYGYTF. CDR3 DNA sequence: TGTGCCAGCAGCTTAACGTGGAGGTATGGCTACACCTTC. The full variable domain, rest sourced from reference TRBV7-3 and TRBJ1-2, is GAGVSQTPSNKVTEKGKYVELRCDPISGHTALYWYRQSLGQGPEFLIYFQGTGAADDSGLPNDRFFAVRPEGSVSTLKIQRTERGDSAVYLCASSLTWRYGYTFGSGTRLTVV.